The sequence of this T cell receptor (beta chain) was determined in a study of T cell responses to AZD1222 COVID-19 vaccine. Study-wide context: It was second doses at about 4 or about 12 weeks that were pooled. Study findings and constraints: Without day 14 samples, only post-peak T cell repertoires were studied.

A word on this clone: As yet, its antigen is unknown.

The protocol was immunoSEQ multiplex PCR, while the TCRdb copy is restricted to in-frame clones and leaves out a portion. The table shows 85,000 to 90,000 clones, with over 85% occurring only once. The CDR3 is made up of 14 amino acids. Trimming stripped 6 bases from V and 0 bases from J, with 9 bases between. Germline-derived CDR1 and CDR2 are MGHRA and YSYEKL. The rearrangement links TRBV4-1 to TRBJ2-4; D tentatively fits TRBD1 or TRBD2 (5 bases each). Sequenced here: peripheral blood, sampled on day 0 of AZD1222 vaccination. This receptor was obtained from an adult in good health. The CDR3 DNA is TGCGCCAGCAGAGAGGGGCTAGCCAAAAACATTCAGTACTTC. Its protein product is CASREGLAKNIQYF.